A selection of T cell receptor beta chains follows, all from one sample in a study of memory CD4+ T cells and cytomegalovirus serostatus. Profiling relied on immunoSEQ multiplex PCR, and the TCRdb table lists in-frame clones only, not all of them. The sample gives 52,000 or so clones, roughly 72% of which show up once; around 1.6% is in the top ten. Sequencing was done on a sample of memory CD4+ T cells from blood. The receptors derive from an adult in good health and CMV-seronegative. CDR3s include the opening cysteine and the closing phenylalanine or tryptophan. Fields, in order: clone size, J gene, D gene, V gene, CDR3 protein, CDR3 DNA. D genes are given only for firm matches. A clone size is listed for some rows: how often the clone was seen (once, few, many), or a class if it is expanded.

clone size: .
J gene: TRBJ1-5
D gene: .
V gene: TRBV7-2
CDR3 protein: CASSLADRSNQPQHF
CDR3 DNA: TGTGCCAGCAGCTTAGCCGACAGATCAAATCAGCCCCAGCATTTT

clone size: .
J gene: TRBJ1-5
D gene: .
V gene: TRBV7-9
CDR3 protein: CASSRESSNQPQHF
CDR3 DNA: TGTGCCAGCAGTAGGGAGTCCAGCAATCAGCCCCAGCATTTT

clone size: .
J gene: TRBJ1-1
D gene: .
V gene: TRBV28
CDR3 protein: CASSQGARNTEAFF
CDR3 DNA: TGTGCCAGCAGCCAGGGAGCACGGAACACTGAAGCTTTCTTT

clone size: few
J gene: TRBJ2-7
D gene: TRBD2
V gene: TRBV2
CDR3 protein: CASKAGTSGTTYEQYF
CDR3 DNA: TGTGCCAGCAAGGCGGGGACTAGCGGGACAACCTACGAGCAGTACTTC

clone size: few
J gene: TRBJ1-6
D gene: .
V gene: TRBV25-1
CDR3 protein: CASSGLAVNSPLHF
CDR3 DNA: TGTGCCAGCAGTGGATTGGCTGTGAATTCACCCCTCCACTTT

clone size: few
J gene: TRBJ1-1
D gene: .
V gene: TRBV11-3
CDR3 protein: CASSLAVNTEAFF
CDR3 DNA: TGTGCCAGCAGCTTAGCAGTTAACACTGAAGCTTTCTTT

clone size: .
J gene: TRBJ2-7
D gene: .
V gene: TRBV28
CDR3 protein: CASSLGREQYF
CDR3 DNA: TGTGCCAGCAGTTTAGGTAGGGAGCAGTACTTC

clone size: .
J gene: TRBJ1-4
D gene: .
V gene: TRBV6-1
CDR3 protein: CASSEVGGYEKLFF
CDR3 DNA: TGTGCCAGCAGTGAAGTGGGGGGCTATGAAAAACTGTTTTTT

clone size: .
J gene: TRBJ2-1
D gene: TRBD2
V gene: TRBV7-3
CDR3 protein: CASSLTVLAGGNEQFF
CDR3 DNA: TGTGCCAGCAGCTTAACGGTTCTAGCGGGGGGAAATGAGCAGTTCTTC

clone size: once
J gene: TRBJ2-7
D gene: TRBD2
V gene: TRBV7-3
CDR3 protein: CASSPPGGKTYEQYF
CDR3 DNA: TGTGCCAGCAGCCCCCCGGGGGGGAAAACCTACGAGCAGTACTTC

clone size: .
J gene: TRBJ2-7
D gene: .
V gene: TRBV7-2
CDR3 protein: CASSLGSRRNEQYF
CDR3 DNA: TGTGCCAGCAGCTTAGGCTCTAGGAGAAACGAGCAGTACTTC

clone size: .
J gene: TRBJ1-4
D gene: TRBD1
V gene: TRBV5-4
CDR3 protein: CASSLQGPNEKLFF
CDR3 DNA: TGTGCCAGCAGCTTACAGGGGCCTAATGAAAAACTGTTTTTT

clone size: .
J gene: TRBJ1-4
D gene: .
V gene: TRBV7-8
CDR3 protein: CASSSGSPGREKLFF
CDR3 DNA: TGTGCCAGCAGCTCGGGAAGCCCGGGACGGGAAAAACTGTTTTTT

clone size: few
J gene: TRBJ1-1
D gene: .
V gene: TRBV4-1
CDR3 protein: CASSGPLKNTEAFF
CDR3 DNA: TGCGCCAGCAGCGGTCCTCTTAAGAACACTGAAGCTTTCTTT